Below are 24 T cell receptor beta chains sequenced from a single sample in a study of T cell changes during pregnancy in multiple sclerosis. Measured with immunoSEQ multiplex PCR; TCRdb has only the in-frame clones, and not every one. The sample holds over 100,000 clones, approximately 90% seen once. Specimen: peripheral blood, collected in the third trimester of pregnancy. The receptors shown here come from a female donor with multiple sclerosis, enrolled in a pregnancy study.

The chain uses TRBV5-1 and TRBJ1-4; 8 bases agree with TRBD1. The germline V gene has CDR1 SGHRS and CDR2 YFSETQ. The length of the CDR3 is 14 residues. Trimming at V came to 3 bases and at J to 8 bases, leaving 6 bases not matched to a gene. CDR3 residues: CASSSDRAQEKLFF. The CDR3 nucleotides are TGCGCCAGCAGCTCGGACAGGGCCCAAGAAAAACTGTTTTTT.

This clone was observed once. The chain combines TRBV27 with TRBJ2-1; 10 nucleotides align to TRBD2. CDR1 and CDR2 from the germline V gene are MNHEY and SMNVEV (reference sequence). The CDR3 extends over 15 amino acids. The junction had 6 bases not matched to a gene; V was cut back by 6 bases and J by 4 bases. The CDR3 DNA reads TGTGCCAGCAGCTGGACTAGCGGTACTTACAATGAGCAGTTCTTC. This sequence encodes CASSWTSGTYNEQFF.

The chain has TRBV27 and TRBJ1-4; the D is unclear. With 6 bases removed from V and 6 bases from J, the gap between germline ends came to 11 bases. The CDR3 totals 13 residues. From germline, CDR1 is MNHEY and CDR2 SMNVEV (reference sequence). The DNA of the CDR3 is TGTGCCAGCAGCCCTACGGGAGATGAAAAACTGTTTTTT. Protein product: CASSPTGDEKLFF.

The V gene is TRBV19, the J gene TRBJ1-4; D uncertain. The CDR3 spans 12 residues. The V end lost 3 bases, the J end lost 5 bases, and 4 bases lay between the germline ends. The germline gives CDR1 LNHDA, CDR2 SQIVND (reference sequence). Here the CDR3 reads CASSIANEKLFF. CDR3 DNA: TGTGCCAGTAGTATCGCGAATGAAAAACTGTTTTTT.

The V and J genes are TRBV18 and TRBJ1-1, with D tentatively TRBD1 (6 bases). There are 14 residues in the CDR3. CDR1 and CDR2 from the germline V gene are KGHSH and LQKENI. The V gene lost 5 bases and the J gene lost 8 bases, with 18 bases spanning the gap. As DNA, the CDR3 is TGTGCCAGCTCAATGGGGGGGCAGGGCGTCGAAGCTTTCTTT. Amino acid sequence: CASSMGGQGVEAFF.

This clone has just one count. The chain carries TRBV7-8 and TRBJ2-5; TRBD2 matches at 10 bases. Germline CDR1 reads SGHVS; CDR2 reads FQNEAQ. The V segment lost 1 base and the J segment 7 bases; nucleotides outside the gene matches: 9. The CDR3 contains 16 residues. The CDR3 loop is CASSLVASGGAVTQYF. CDR3 DNA sequence: TGTGCCAGCAGCTTAGTAGCCAGCGGGGGGGCCGTGACCCAGTACTTC.

The chain employs TRBV7-9 and TRBJ2-5, with 8 bases that match TRBD1. V shed 4 bases and J 5 bases; nucleotides not matched to a gene: 6. This CDR3 contains 14 residues. Germline-derived CDR1 and CDR2 are SEHNR and FQNEAQ (reference sequence). The CDR3, as DNA: TGTGCCAGCAGCTCCAGACAGGGGCCGGAGACCCAGTACTTC. Protein product: CASSSRQGPETQYF.

Only one count was recorded for this clone. The genes are TRBV7-9 and TRBJ2-7; 8 bases are a match to TRBD2. Germline V gene data show CDR1 as SEHNR and CDR2 as FQNEAQ (reference sequence). V shed 3 bases and J 5 bases; nucleotides not matched to a gene: 6. There are 14 residues in the CDR3. The CDR3 DNA reads TGTGCCAGCAGCTTGGGAGCGGGGGAACACGAGCAGTACTTC. Protein: CASSLGAGEHEQYF.

The rearrangement uses TRBV19 and TRBJ1-1, with D hard to call. Trimming took 5 bases from V and 1 from J, leaving 8 bases between them. The CDR3 length is 13 residues. Germline lookup yields CDR1 LNHDA and CDR2 SQIVND (reference sequence). This chain's CDR3 is CASSVSGNTEAFF. Written as DNA, the CDR3 is TGTGCCAGTAGTGTGTCGGGGAACACTGAAGCTTTCTTT.

The genes are TRBV29-1 and TRBJ2-1; 8 bases map to TRBD1. The CDR3 runs to 20 residues. With V trimmed by 7 bases and J by 0 bases, 23 bases remained unmatched. The germline CDR1 and CDR2 sequences are SQVTM and ANQGSEA. DNA of the CDR3: TGCAGCGGATTCTTAACGGGACAGGAGGGGACATGGCTCTCCTACAATGAGCAGTTCTTC. Translation: CSGFLTGQEGTWLSYNEQFF.

This clone has only one observation. J is TRBJ2-7 and V is TRBV29-1; 9 bases are shared with TRBD1. Germline trimming cut 6 bases from V and 3 bases from J; bases unmatched to any gene: 3. The CDR3 spans 12 residues. CDR1 and CDR2 (germline): SQVTM, ANQGSEA. The CDR3 nucleotides read TGCAGCGTAAGGACAGGGGTCTACGAGCAGTACTTC. This translates into CSVRTGVYEQYF.

The chain employs TRBV6-1 and TRBJ1-1; D ambiguous. V was pared by 9 bases and J by 1 base, with 18 bases between. Germline V gene lookup returns CDR1 MNHNS and CDR2 SASEGT. CDR3 length: 15 residues. CDR3 in amino acids: CASTFSDYKNTEAFF. For the CDR3, the DNA is TGTGCCAGTACCTTCAGCGACTACAAGAACACTGAAGCTTTCTTT.

This chain connects TRBV5-1 to TRBJ1-1; 9 bases are a match to TRBD1. Germline-derived CDR1 and CDR2 are SGHRS and YFSETQ. CDR3 length: 16 residues. The V and J ends lost 5 bases and 1 base, in that order; junction bases with no gene match: 9. The DNA for the CDR3 is TGCGCCAGCAGTGGGGGGGTGGGACAGGGGAACACTGAAGCTTTCTTT. It translates to CASSGGVGQGNTEAFF.

The CDR3 protein is CASSFFATNEKLFF. The CDR3 nucleotides read TGTGCCAGCAGCTTCTTTGCAACTAATGAAAAACTGTTTTTT. The rearrangement links TRBV7-9 to TRBJ1-4; D is undetermined. V dropped 3 bases and J dropped 0 bases, with 5 bases sitting between them. Germline V lookup: CDR1 SEHNR, CDR2 FQNEAQ (reference sequence). CDR3 size: 14 residues.

This chain joins TRBV28 and TRBJ2-1, with 8 bases aligning to TRBD1. Germline V gives CDR1 MDHEN, CDR2 SYDVKM. This CDR3 spans 16 amino acids. V gave up 10 bases and J gave up 7 bases; unmatched junction bases: 18. Here the CDR3 DNA reads TGTGCCATCAACCCAATGGACAGGGTTTTGGATAATGAGCAGTTCTTC. This encodes CAINPMDRVLDNEQFF.

V is TRBV29-1 and J is TRBJ2-3; a possible D gene is TRBD1 (5 bases). CDR1 is SQVTM and CDR2 is ANQGSEA in the germline V gene. Trimming cost V 6 bases and J 2 bases, with 12 bases left between them. CDR3 length: 13 amino acids. CDR3: CSVKRQLTDTQYF. In nucleotides, the CDR3 is TGCAGCGTCAAAAGACAGCTCACAGATACGCAGTATTTT.

V usage is TRBV7-2 and J usage is TRBJ2-5; a possible D gene is TRBD1 (7 bases). The germline CDR1 and CDR2 sequences are SGHTA and FQGNSA. The CDR3 loop spans 15 amino acids. V was shortened by 2 bases and J by 4 bases, with 14 bases between the two germline ends. The CDR3, as DNA: TGTGCCAGCAGCTTATGGAGGGGGCTCGTAGAGACCCAGTACTTC. It is translated as CASSLWRGLVETQYF.

The chain couples TRBV6-1 to TRBJ1-1, with D uncertain. Trimming removed 10 bases from V and 2 bases from J, with 17 bases in between. Germline V gene lookup returns CDR1 MNHNS and CDR2 SASEGT. CDR3 length equals 14 residues. The CDR3 DNA reads TGTGCCACCGGGGTAGGGCCTCTCAACACTGAAGCTTTCTTT. It translates to CATGVGPLNTEAFF.

The chain carries TRBV9 and TRBJ1-6, with D unresolved. CDR3 length: 17 amino acids. V was trimmed by 0 bases and J by 6 bases, leaving 16 bases between them. Germline lookup yields CDR1 SGDLS and CDR2 YYNGEE. The CDR3 sequence is CASSVAREGHINSPLHF. In nucleotides, the CDR3 is TGTGCCAGCAGCGTAGCTCGAGAGGGCCATATTAATTCACCCCTCCACTTT.

The V and J genes are TRBV11-3 and TRBJ2-1; TRBD1 matches at 7 bases. Germline CDR1 reads SGHNT; CDR2 reads YENEEA. The CDR3 runs 16 residues. The junction had 12 bases not matched to a gene; V was cut back by 6 bases and J by 4 bases. This CDR3 is CASRENKGQKYNEQFF. CDR3 DNA: TGTGCCAGCAGGGAGAACAAGGGACAGAAGTACAATGAGCAGTTCTTC. Looking up the rest from reference TRBV11-3 and TRBJ2-1 gives the full variable domain: EAGVVQSPRYKIIEKKQPVAFWCNPISGHNTLYWYLQNLGQGPELLIRYENEEAVDDSQLPKDRFSAERLKGVDSTLKIQPAELGDSAVYLCASRENKGQKYNEQFFGPGTRLTVL.

The genes are TRBV6-1 and TRBJ1-5, with unresolved D. V shed 6 bases and J shed 6 bases, with 9 bases lying between them. From germline, CDR1 is MNHNS and CDR2 SASEGT. The CDR3 has 12 residues. The DNA of the CDR3 is TGTGCCAGCAGCGGGTCGGCTCAGCCCCAGCATTTT. Residues: CASSGSAQPQHF.

The rearrangement links TRBV30 to TRBJ2-2; a weak D match, TRBD2 (5 bases). The germline V gene has CDR1 GTSNPN and CDR2 SVGIG (reference sequence). V was cut by 4 bases and J by 4 bases, with 10 bases left in between. CDR3 length: 13 residues. DNA for the CDR3: TGTGCCTGGATTTCGCGGGTCACCGGGGAGCTGTTTTTT. Translating it yields CAWISRVTGELFF.

V gene TRBV28 combines with J gene TRBJ2-3, with 13 bases lining up with TRBD2. The CDR3 consists of 16 residues. With 6 bases clipped from V and 6 bases from J, the junction kept 9 bases outside the gene matches. CDR1 and CDR2 from the germline V gene are MDHEN and SYDVKM. This CDR3 is CASRDGTSGISDTQYF. CDR3 DNA: TGTGCCAGCAGGGATGGGACTAGCGGGATTTCGGATACGCAGTATTTT.

The V gene is TRBV5-1, the J gene TRBJ1-2; TRBD1 might be the D (5 bases). Germline CDR1 and CDR2: SGHRS and YFSETQ. This CDR3 comprises 17 residues. Trimming took off 0 bases at V and 8 bases at J, with 23 bases between the two ends. The CDR3 DNA sequence: TGCGCCAGCAGCTTGGATTTTACAGGACCCCCTTTCTGGGGCTACACCTTC. Translated: CASSLDFTGPPFWGYTF.